A selection of T cell receptor beta chains follows, all from one sample in a study of blood T cells in healthy people across ages. TCRdb reanalysed the 5' RACE reads using MiXCR and keeps one entry per CDR3 protein. The sample lists around 800,000 distinct CDR3 sequences; about 62% were seen once. Sequences were obtained from blood. These receptors came from a man aged 25-40 years in good health. Both conserved end residues are part of each CDR3. Fields, in order: J gene, D gene, CDR3 length, V gene, clone size, CDR3 protein, CDR3 DNA. A D gene is named only where the DNA matches it firmly. Clone size is given for some rows only: seen once, a few or many times, or a class if the clone is expanded.

J gene: TRBJ1-1
D gene: -
CDR3 length: 12
V gene: TRBV12-3/TRBV12-4
clone size: -
CDR3 protein: CASLPGLGVAFF
CDR3 DNA: TGTGCCAGTCTCCCGGGACTCGGGGTGGCTTTCTTT

J gene: TRBJ2-7
D gene: TRBD2
CDR3 length: 15
V gene: TRBV5-1
clone size: -
CDR3 protein: CASSSRASGSYEQYF
CDR3 DNA: TGCGCCAGCAGCTCCCGTGCTAGCGGCTCCTACGAGCAGTACTTC

J gene: TRBJ2-7
D gene: -
CDR3 length: 14
V gene: TRBV11-2
clone size: few
CDR3 protein: CASSVGIGSYEQYF
CDR3 DNA: TGTGCCAGCAGCGTCGGTATAGGATCCTACGAGCAGTACTTC

J gene: TRBJ2-1
D gene: TRBD2
CDR3 length: 17
V gene: TRBV28
clone size: -
CDR3 protein: CASTERGALHSYNEQFF
CDR3 DNA: TGTGCCAGCACTGAGCGGGGGGCGCTTCATTCCTACAATGAGCAGTTCTTC

J gene: TRBJ1-2
D gene: -
CDR3 length: 12
V gene: TRBV2
clone size: -
CDR3 protein: CASTPGGYGYTF
CDR3 DNA: TGTGCCAGCACCCCCGGGGGGTATGGCTACACCTTC

J gene: TRBJ2-5
D gene: TRBD1
CDR3 length: 16
V gene: TRBV6-5
clone size: few
CDR3 protein: CASSQDPGTDQETQYF
CDR3 DNA: TGTGCCAGCAGTCAAGACCCTGGGACAGATCAAGAGACCCAGTACTTC

J gene: TRBJ1-1
D gene: -
CDR3 length: 11
V gene: TRBV29-1
clone size: -
CDR3 protein: CSVDVVQEAFF
CDR3 DNA: TGCAGCGTTGATGTGGTCCAAGAAGCTTTCTTT

J gene: TRBJ2-4
D gene: -
CDR3 length: 13
V gene: TRBV7-2
clone size: -
CDR3 protein: CASSQPGASGQYF
CDR3 DNA: TGTGCCAGCAGCCAGCCCGGGGCGTCCGGGCAGTACTTC

J gene: TRBJ2-7
D gene: TRBD2
CDR3 length: 15
V gene: TRBV13
clone size: few
CDR3 protein: CASSPRTSGVSEQYF
CDR3 DNA: TGTGCCAGCAGCCCCCGGACTAGCGGGGTGAGCGAGCAGTACTTC

J gene: TRBJ1-1
D gene: -
CDR3 length: 13
V gene: TRBV6-1
clone size: -
CDR3 protein: CASSQWLNTEAFF
CDR3 DNA: TGTGCCAGCAGCCAATGGTTGAACACTGAAGCTTTCTTT

J gene: TRBJ2-5
D gene: -
CDR3 length: 15
V gene: TRBV27
clone size: -
CDR3 protein: CASARDSRLAETQYF
CDR3 DNA: TGTGCCAGTGCGCGAGACTCCAGACTCGCGGAGACCCAGTACTTC

J gene: TRBJ2-1
D gene: -
CDR3 length: 16
V gene: TRBV12-3/TRBV12-4
clone size: -
CDR3 protein: CASRPPRARGNNEQFF
CDR3 DNA: TGTGCCAGCAGGCCCCCCCGGGCACGGGGAAACAATGAGCAGTTCTTC

J gene: TRBJ1-1
D gene: TRBD1
CDR3 length: 15
V gene: TRBV29-1
clone size: -
CDR3 protein: CSVLRDRGRRTEAFF
CDR3 DNA: TGCAGCGTCCTTAGGGACAGGGGGCGAAGAACTGAAGCTTTCTTT

J gene: TRBJ2-4
D gene: -
CDR3 length: 14
V gene: TRBV11-2
clone size: -
CDR3 protein: CASTLQGLANIQYF
CDR3 DNA: TGTGCCAGCACTCTCCAAGGGCTAGCAAACATTCAGTACTTC

J gene: TRBJ2-7
D gene: -
CDR3 length: 13
V gene: TRBV29-1
clone size: -
CDR3 protein: CSVDSQGDHEQYF
CDR3 DNA: TGCAGCGTTGATTCGCAGGGAGATCACGAGCAGTACTTC

J gene: TRBJ2-3
D gene: -
CDR3 length: 13
V gene: TRBV21-1
clone size: few
CDR3 protein: CASSNGEADTQYF
CDR3 DNA: TGTGCCAGCAGCAATGGGGAGGCAGATACGCAGTATTTT

J gene: TRBJ2-7
D gene: -
CDR3 length: 16
V gene: TRBV6-1
clone size: few
CDR3 protein: CASSNSWEDTFYEQYF
CDR3 DNA: TGTGCCAGCAGCAATTCCTGGGAGGACACCTTCTACGAGCAGTACTTC

J gene: TRBJ2-1
D gene: -
CDR3 length: 14
V gene: TRBV12-3/TRBV12-4
clone size: -
CDR3 protein: CASSFRLELGEQFF
CDR3 DNA: TGTGCCAGCAGTTTCAGACTCGAATTGGGTGAGCAGTTCTTC

J gene: TRBJ2-1
D gene: TRBD2
CDR3 length: 12
V gene: TRBV20-1
clone size: -
CDR3 protein: CSARLGTRVTFF
CDR3 DNA: TGCAGTGCTAGGCTTGGGACTAGAGTAACGTTCTTC

J gene: TRBJ2-3
D gene: -
CDR3 length: 11
V gene: TRBV20-1
clone size: -
CDR3 protein: CTSQATDTQYF
CDR3 DNA: TGCACTTCCCAGGCTACAGATACGCAGTATTTT

J gene: TRBJ1-4
D gene: -
CDR3 length: 12
V gene: TRBV29-1
clone size: -
CDR3 protein: CSVLRDNEKLFF
CDR3 DNA: TGCAGCGTTTTAAGGGACAACGAAAAACTGTTTTTT

J gene: TRBJ2-3
D gene: TRBD2
CDR3 length: 16
V gene: TRBV10-3
clone size: -
CDR3 protein: CAITGTSGGASDTQYF
CDR3 DNA: TGTGCCATCACCGGGACTAGCGGGGGGGCTTCAGATACGCAGTATTTT

J gene: TRBJ2-7
D gene: TRBD2
CDR3 length: 18
V gene: TRBV6-2/TRBV6-3
clone size: few
CDR3 protein: CASSFRASGGRSSYEQYF
CDR3 DNA: TGTGCCAGCAGTTTTCGGGCTAGCGGGGGAAGGAGCTCCTACGAGCAGTACTTC

J gene: TRBJ2-7
D gene: -
CDR3 length: 15
V gene: TRBV20-1
clone size: -
CDR3 protein: CSARTGDLRDDEQYF
CDR3 DNA: TGCAGTGCTAGGACAGGCGATTTGAGGGACGACGAGCAGTACTTC

J gene: TRBJ2-7
D gene: -
CDR3 length: 15
V gene: TRBV15
clone size: -
CDR3 protein: CATSRVSGVGYEQYF
CDR3 DNA: TGTGCCACCAGCAGAGTGTCCGGGGTTGGCTACGAGCAGTACTTC

J gene: TRBJ2-3
D gene: TRBD2
CDR3 length: 16
V gene: TRBV20-1
clone size: -
CDR3 protein: CSASADRSGGTDTQYF
CDR3 DNA: TGCAGTGCTTCCGCCGACCGTAGCGGGGGAACAGATACGCAGTATTTT

J gene: TRBJ1-4
D gene: TRBD1
CDR3 length: 15
V gene: TRBV5-6
clone size: -
CDR3 protein: CASSYRGFDVEKLFF
CDR3 DNA: TGTGCCAGCAGCTACAGGGGGTTCGACGTTGAAAAACTGTTTTTT

J gene: TRBJ2-7
D gene: -
CDR3 length: 16
V gene: TRBV11-2
clone size: -
CDR3 protein: CASSPTGGQESYEQYF
CDR3 DNA: TGTGCCAGCAGCCCAACCGGGGGGCAAGAGTCCTACGAGCAGTACTTC

J gene: TRBJ2-1
D gene: TRBD2
CDR3 length: 16
V gene: TRBV9
clone size: -
CDR3 protein: CASSSRTSGGAGEQFF
CDR3 DNA: TGTGCCAGCAGCTCTAGGACTAGCGGGGGGGCCGGTGAGCAGTTCTTC

J gene: TRBJ2-1
D gene: -
CDR3 length: 15
V gene: TRBV10-3
clone size: -
CDR3 protein: CAISESRRGAGEQFF
CDR3 DNA: TGTGCCATCAGTGAGTCCCGTAGGGGGGCGGGTGAGCAGTTCTTC

J gene: TRBJ2-7
D gene: -
CDR3 length: 14
V gene: TRBV4-1
clone size: -
CDR3 protein: CASRPGLLSYEQYF
CDR3 DNA: TGCGCCAGCAGGCCAGGCCTACTCTCCTACGAGCAGTACTTC

J gene: TRBJ2-7
D gene: -
CDR3 length: 16
V gene: TRBV2
clone size: -
CDR3 protein: CASRISRDTNSYEQYF
CDR3 DNA: TGTGCCAGCAGGATATCCCGGGACACCAATTCCTACGAGCAGTACTTC

J gene: TRBJ2-3
D gene: -
CDR3 length: 16
V gene: TRBV20-1
clone size: -
CDR3 protein: CSAGLRGGRPGDTQYF
CDR3 DNA: TGCAGTGCTGGCCTCAGGGGGGGGCGTCCAGGAGATACGCAGTATTTT